These 29 T cell receptor beta chains were sequenced from one sample in a study of blood T cell repertoires in COVID-19. TCRdb keeps only in-frame clones here, not all; method: immunoSEQ multiplex PCR. Here the sample spans about 210,000 clones, less than 90% being singletons. Sequenced input: peripheral blood. The receptors were sampled from a man between 65 and 85 years old with acute or convalescent COVID-19.

The V call is TRBV6-2 or TRBV6-3, the J call TRBJ2-3, with 9 bases that match TRBD2. CDR3 length: 14 amino acids. V was pared by 5 bases and J by 8 bases, with 8 bases of the junction left unmatched. Per germline, CDR1 MNHEY and CDR2 SVGEGT. In DNA, the CDR3 is TGTGCCAGCAGTCAGACTAGCGGCGTTCCTACGCAGTATTTT. Amino acid sequence: CASSQTSGVPTQYF.

The chain joins TRBV19 to TRBJ2-1, with 15 bases fitting TRBD2. V was clipped by 10 bases and J by 7 bases; unmatched bases: 11. Germline lookup yields CDR1 LNHDA and CDR2 SQIVND (reference sequence). The CDR3 covers 16 residues. CDR3 DNA sequence: TGTGCCACACACGGACTAGCGGGAGGGAGTAGAAATGAGCAGTTCTTC. Protein sequence: CATHGLAGGSRNEQFF.

This clone has more than one count but fewer than ten. V usage is TRBV4-1 and J usage is TRBJ2-7; weak D call: TRBD1 (6 bases). Germline loops: CDR1 MGHRA, CDR2 YSYEKL. This CDR3 contains 15 residues. Deletions cut 4 bases from V and 3 bases from J, with 16 bases between. CDR3: CASSLLQGVRYEQYF. CDR3 nucleotides: TGCGCCAGCAGCCTATTACAGGGAGTGCGCTACGAGCAGTACTTC.

The genes are TRBV3-1 (or the pseudogene TRBV3-2) and TRBJ2-7; D may be TRBD1 (5 bases). CDR3 length equals 13 residues. Germline CDR1 and CDR2: LGHDT and YNNKEL (reference sequence). Trimming pared 2 bases from V and 3 bases from J, leaving 8 bases between. The CDR3 DNA reads TGTGCCAGCAGCCAACAGACAGACTACGAGCAGTACTTC. Its translation is CASSQQTDYEQYF.

This chain joins TRBV19 and TRBJ2-6; 9 bases agree with TRBD1. V gave up 6 bases and J gave up 7 bases; unmatched junction bases: 16. This CDR3 has 18 amino acids. Germline loops: CDR1 LNHDA, CDR2 SQIVND (reference sequence). CDR3 sequence reads: CASSLDRVGTGFANVLTF. CDR3 bases: TGTGCCAGTAGCCTGGATCGGGTGGGGACAGGGTTTGCCAACGTCCTGACTTTC.

V is TRBV15 and J is TRBJ2-5, with 9 bases identical to TRBD1. This CDR3 is 14 amino acids long. The V gene end was trimmed by 5 bases and the J gene end by 5 bases; junction bases not matched to a gene: 6. CDR1 is LNHNV and CDR2 is YYDKDF in the germline V gene (reference sequence). CDR3 DNA sequence: TGTGCCACCAGCGGTACAGGGGGCAGGGAGACCCAGTACTTC. Its protein is CATSGTGGRETQYF.

The chain is built from TRBV7-2 and TRBJ1-1, with D possibly being TRBD1 (6 bases). Trimming removed 8 bases from V and 5 bases from J, with 27 bases in between. Germline V gene sequence: CDR1 SGHTA, CDR2 FQGNSA. This CDR3 is 17 amino acids long. This CDR3 is CASRRRPGTFLGTEAFF. The CDR3 region has the DNA TGTGCCAGCCGACGACGTCCCGGGACATTCCTGGGGACTGAAGCTTTCTTT.

The rearrangement links TRBV19 to TRBJ2-3; 10 bases are shared with TRBD2. V dropped 6 bases and J dropped 2; count of bases not matched to a gene: 2. The CDR3 extends over 14 amino acids. Germline V CDR1 and CDR2: LNHDA, SQIVND (reference sequence). The CDR3 region is CASRTSGLTDTQYF. Here the CDR3 DNA reads TGTGCCAGTAGGACTAGCGGGCTCACAGATACGCAGTATTTT.

This chain links TRBV2 with TRBJ2-7; 9 bases fit TRBD1. Germline V CDR1 and CDR2: SNHLY, FYNNEI. The CDR3 loop spans 14 amino acids. Losses at the gene ends were 8 bases for V and 2 bases for J; bases not matched to a gene: 7. The CDR3 region has the DNA TGTGCCAGCTTAAAAACAGGGGGCGCCTACGAGCAGTACTTC. This translates into CASLKTGGAYEQYF.

DNA of the CDR3: TGTGCCAGCAGTGAAGCGACTTTATACGAGCAGTACTTC. Protein sequence: CASSEATLYEQYF. This chain links TRBV6-1 with TRBJ2-7, with D unclear. The CDR3 loop spans 13 amino acids. Germline CDR1 reads MNHNS; CDR2 reads SASEGT. V was cut by 0 bases and J by 4 bases, with 7 bases left in between.

This clone was seen more than once but under ten times. This chain uses TRBV11-3 with TRBJ2-1; D perhaps matches TRBD1 (5 bases). Trimming took 5 bases from V and 8 from J, leaving 10 bases between them. The CDR3 has 12 amino acids. The germline V gene encodes CDR1 SGHNT and CDR2 YENEEA. DNA for the CDR3: TGTGCCAGCAGCCCCCAGGGTGATGAGCAGTTCTTC. Translation gives CASSPQGDEQFF.

This clone was detected only once. The chain recombines TRBV6-5 with TRBJ2-2, with 7 positions matching TRBD2. Per germline, CDR1 MNHEY and CDR2 SVGAGI. This CDR3 has 14 residues. The trim removed 6 bases at V and 4 bases at J, leaving 5 bases unmatched. Here the CDR3 DNA reads TGTGCCAGCAGGGGCGGGAGCGTCACCGGGGAGCTGTTTTTT. Encoded protein: CASRGGSVTGELFF.

This chain links TRBV28 with TRBJ1-2; 10 positions agree with TRBD1. V was pared by 4 bases and J by 7 bases, with 9 bases of the junction left unmatched. The CDR3 spans 15 residues. The germline V gene has CDR1 MDHEN and CDR2 SYDVKM. CDR3 loop: CASSSPGQGWVGYTF. As DNA, the CDR3 is TGTGCCAGCAGTTCACCGGGACAGGGGTGGGTTGGCTACACCTTC.

This sequence joins TRBV27 and TRBJ1-5; TRBD1 aligns across 9 bases. The CDR3 runs 15 residues. In germline, CDR1 is MNHEY, CDR2 SMNVEV (reference sequence). The V and J ends lost 6 bases and 5 bases, in that order; junction bases with no gene match: 8. The CDR3 region is CASRTGTGSHQPQHF. CDR3 DNA: TGTGCCAGCAGGACTGGGACAGGGAGTCATCAGCCCCAGCATTTT.

The genes are TRBV19 and TRBJ1-5; unclear D gene. V was pared by 8 bases and J by 0 bases, with 5 bases between. Per the germline V gene, CDR1 is LNHDA and CDR2 is SQIVND (reference sequence). The CDR3 extends over 12 amino acids. CDR3 sequence reads: CASRYSNQPQHF. As DNA, the CDR3 is TGTGCCAGTCGGTATAGCAATCAGCCCCAGCATTTT.

The chain has TRBV27 and TRBJ1-5; possible D gene TRBD1, 6 bases. Germline CDR1 reads MNHEY; CDR2 reads SMNVEV (reference sequence). Trimming removed 5 bases at V and 2 bases at J, with 13 bases between. The CDR3 extends over 15 amino acids. CDR3 sequence reads: CASSPVSGGNQPQHF. DNA of the CDR3: TGTGCCAGCAGTCCCGTATCAGGGGGCAATCAGCCCCAGCATTTT.

CDR3 protein: CASSERGGGVDTF. For the CDR3, the DNA is TGTGCCAGCAGTGAAAGGGGGGGAGGGGTAGACACCTTC. The V and J genes are TRBV6-1 and TRBJ1-2; D might be TRBD1 (6 bases). Germline V CDR1 and CDR2: MNHNS, SASEGT. V was cut by 2 bases and J by 12 bases, with 16 bases left in between. This CDR3 comprises 13 residues.

The chain carries TRBV7-2 and TRBJ2-5; 8 positions agree with TRBD1. The V and J ends lost 5 bases and 4 bases, in that order; junction bases with no gene match: 12. The CDR3 runs to 16 residues. Germline values: CDR1 SGHTA, CDR2 FQGNSA. CDR3 amino acids: CASSPGQGLVAETQYF. The CDR3 DNA reads TGTGCCAGCAGCCCCGGACAGGGTTTAGTAGCAGAGACCCAGTACTTC.

The CDR3 protein is CASSLTGGSSYNEQFF. For the CDR3, the DNA is TGCGCCAGCAGCTTGACGGGAGGGAGCTCCTACAATGAGCAGTTCTTC. The chain couples TRBV5-1 to TRBJ2-1; TRBD2 aligns across 8 bases. The ends lost 1 base at V and 0 bases at J; junction bases unmatched: 3. The germline V gene encodes CDR1 SGHRS and CDR2 YFSETQ. The CDR3 spans 16 residues.

The chain recombines TRBV27 with TRBJ1-1; 9 bases map to TRBD1. Germline V gene data show CDR1 as MNHEY and CDR2 as SMNVEV (reference sequence). The CDR3 totals 14 residues. The V segment lost 7 bases and the J segment 1 base; nucleotides outside the gene matches: 4. This CDR3 reads CASKLGQGNTEAFF. The CDR3 region has the DNA TGTGCCAGCAAATTGGGACAGGGGAACACTGAAGCTTTCTTT.

CDR3 DNA: TGTGCCAGCAAACAGGACAGCGCGGGCTACGAGCAGTACTTC. It encodes CASKQDSAGYEQYF. This chain connects TRBV2 to TRBJ2-7, with D perhaps TRBD1 (6 bases). Germline CDR1 reads SNHLY; CDR2 reads FYNNEI. This CDR3 contains 14 residues. V lost 7 bases and J lost 3, with 16 bases in between.

The chain uses TRBV9 and TRBJ1-1, with a possible D match to TRBD1 (5 bases). Germline loops: CDR1 SGDLS, CDR2 YYNGEE. The CDR3 consists of 15 residues. Trimming took 0 bases from V and 2 from J, leaving 11 bases between them. CDR3 in amino acids: CASSVVAGFNTEAFF. Here the CDR3 DNA reads TGTGCCAGCAGCGTAGTGGCAGGGTTTAACACTGAAGCTTTCTTT. Using reference TRBV9 and TRBJ1-1 for the parts outside the CDR3, the full variable domain is DSGVTQTPKHLITATGQRVTLRCSPRSGDLSVYWYQQSLDQGLQFLIQYYNGEERAKGNILERFSAQQFPDLHSELNLSSLELGDSALYFCASSVVAGFNTEAFFGQGTRLTVV.

The chain is built from TRBV19 and TRBJ2-1; a weak D match, TRBD1 (6 bases). The V end was cut by 4 bases, the J end by 4 bases, with 14 bases between. There are 15 residues in the CDR3. The germline gives CDR1 LNHDA, CDR2 SQIVND (reference sequence). The CDR3 nucleotides are TGTGCCAGTAGTAGGCAGGGGTCAGGGTACAATGAGCAGTTCTTC. Protein product: CASSRQGSGYNEQFF. The variable domain in full, with the rest retrieved from reference TRBV19 and TRBJ2-1, is DGGITQSPKYLFRKEGQNVTLSCEQNLNHDAMYWYRQDPGQGLRLIYYSQIVNDFQKGDIAEGYSVSREKKESFPLTVTSAQKNPTAFYLCASSRQGSGYNEQFFGPGTRLTVL.

The chain employs TRBV19 and TRBJ2-7; 7 nucleotides match TRBD1. V dropped 9 bases and J dropped 4; count of bases not matched to a gene: 9. CDR3 length equals 13 residues. Germline-derived CDR1 and CDR2 are LNHDA and SQIVND (reference sequence). The CDR3 region is CASRGNALYEQYF. CDR3 in DNA: TGTGCCAGCAGGGGGAACGCCCTATACGAGCAGTACTTC. The full variable domain, its missing parts supplied by reference TRBV19 and TRBJ2-7, is DGGITQSPKYLFRKEGQNVTLSCEQNLNHDAMYWYRQDPGQGLRLIYYSQIVNDFQKGDIAEGYSVSREKKESFPLTVTSAQKNPTAFYLCASRGNALYEQYFGPGTRLTVT.

The rearrangement links TRBV6-2 or TRBV6-3 to TRBJ2-2, with 8 bases fitting TRBD2. The germline CDR1 and CDR2 sequences are MNHEY and SVGEGT. V was pared by 2 bases and J by 3 bases, with 5 bases of the junction left unmatched. CDR3 length: 16 residues. CDR3 DNA sequence: TGTGCCAGCAGTTACGTAGCGGGAACAGACACCGGGGAGCTGTTTTTT. Amino acid sequence: CASSYVAGTDTGELFF.

V and J are TRBV19 and TRBJ2-2; TRBD1 matches 8 bases. CDR1 LNHDA and CDR2 SQIVND come from the germline V gene (reference sequence). V lost 4 bases to trimming and J lost 0 bases; unmatched junction nucleotides: 7. The CDR3 contains 17 residues. CDR3 nucleotides: TGTGCCAGTAGTACCGTTCCGGGACAGGCGAACACCGGGGAGCTGTTTTTT. This codes for CASSTVPGQANTGELFF.

The chain couples TRBV7-8 to TRBJ2-3; possibly TRBD2 for D (5 bases). The length of the CDR3 is 18 residues. Trimming cost V 5 bases and J 2 bases, with 23 bases left between them. Germline V CDR1 and CDR2: SGHVS, FQNEAQ. CDR3 sequence reads: CASSPRVYSRRYTDTQYF. The CDR3 bases are TGTGCCAGCAGCCCCAGAGTATATAGCCGGAGGTACACAGATACGCAGTATTTT.

CDR3 coding DNA: TGTGCCAGCAGCCTGGGACAGATCGTGAATCAGCCCCAGCATTTT. Translating gives CASSLGQIVNQPQHF. V and J are TRBV5-8 and TRBJ1-5; the match to TRBD1 covers 7 bases. This CDR3 has 15 amino acids. CDR1 is SGHTS, CDR2 YDEGEE, per germline. Trimming removed 4 bases from V and 4 bases from J; junction bases left unmatched: 8.

This chain uses TRBV29-1 with TRBJ2-1; TRBD2 matches at 11 bases. Germline V gene sequence: CDR1 SQVTM, CDR2 ANQGSEA. The CDR3 runs 16 residues. V lost 7 bases, J lost 6 bases, and 14 bases stayed unmatched. The CDR3 spells CSERKGLAGGGNEQFF. The CDR3 DNA reads TGCAGCGAAAGGAAGGGGCTAGCGGGAGGAGGCAATGAGCAGTTCTTC.